This T cell receptor beta chain was observed in a study of T cells after yellow fever vaccination. This clonotype was observed a few times. The CDR3 has 15 residues. Germline V gives CDR1 LGHDT, CDR2 YNNKEL (reference sequence). Trimming stripped 0 bases from V and 6 bases from J, with 14 bases between. Via MiXCR, TCRdb re-called the 5' RACE reads, giving one row per CDR3 protein. This table has 500,000 to 650,000 distinct CDR3 sequences, more than 9% appearing once. This chain connects TRBV3-1 to TRBJ2-5; D not certain. The clonotype comes from a man aged 30 to 45 who received the YFV17D yellow fever vaccine. Sequencing used PBMCs, obtained on the day of the yellow fever booster vaccination. The CDR3 is CASSQDASMQQTQYF. CDR3 sequence (DNA): TGTGCCAGCAGCCAAGATGCTAGTATGCAACAGACCCAGTACTTC.